Listed here are 20 T cell receptor beta chains from one sample, sequenced in a study of T cells in localized non-small cell lung cancer. Measured with immunoSEQ multiplex PCR; TCRdb has only the in-frame clones, and not every one. Counted here are tens of thousands of clones, roughly nine tenths occurring once; the ten biggest clones make up roughly 6.9%. The material was peripheral blood, obtained before any cancer treatment. Every receptor here comes from a female donor older than 55 with stage I lung adenocarcinoma.

The chain employs TRBV6-6 and TRBJ2-3; D is uncertain. The CDR3 spans 13 residues. V was pared by 2 bases and J by 3 bases, with 6 bases between. Germline V gene data show CDR1 as MNHNY and CDR2 as SVGAGI (reference sequence). This CDR3 reads CASSYTTTDTQYF. CDR3 sequence (DNA): TGTGCCAGCAGTTACACGACGACAGATACGCAGTATTTT.

This clone was counted once. V gene TRBV5-1 combines with J gene TRBJ2-7; TRBD1 aligns across 8 bases. The CDR3 runs to 15 residues. V shed 0 bases, J shed 2 bases, and the junction held 4 bases outside the gene matches. CDR1 and CDR2 from the germline V gene are SGHRS and YFSETQ. The CDR3 here is CASSLVAGGPYEQYF. CDR3 coding DNA: TGCGCCAGCAGCTTGGTCGCAGGGGGCCCCTACGAGCAGTACTTC. Supplemented by reference TRBV5-1 and TRBJ2-7, the full variable domain reads KAGVTQTPRYLIKTRGQQVTLSCSPISGHRSVSWYQQTPGQGLQFLFEYFSETQRNKGNFPGRFSGRQFSNSRSEMNVSTLELGDSALYLCASSLVAGGPYEQYFGPGTRLTVT.

This clone was seen just once. The chain uses TRBV27 and TRBJ2-2; D is unresolved. Germline V gives CDR1 MNHEY, CDR2 SMNVEV (reference sequence). The CDR3 has 13 residues. The V gene lost 8 bases and the J gene lost 4 bases, with 11 bases spanning the gap. The CDR3 reads CASSWGSTGELFF. The CDR3 DNA is TGTGCCAGCTCCTGGGGAAGCACCGGGGAGCTGTTTTTT.

The chain couples TRBV10-2 to TRBJ2-7; 9 positions match TRBD1. The CDR3 runs to 15 residues. V trimming: 6 bases; J trimming: 5 bases; junction bases outside the gene matches: 11. The V gene's germline CDR1 is WSHSY and CDR2 SAAADI. The CDR3 DNA sequence: TGCGCCAGCAGGAACGCCGGGACAGGGTCTAACGAGCAGTACTTC. Protein sequence: CASRNAGTGSNEQYF.

The rearrangement uses TRBV5-1 and TRBJ2-2; 9 bases map to TRBD2. Germline V gene lookup returns CDR1 SGHRS and CDR2 YFSETQ. With V trimmed by 6 bases and J by 6 bases, 15 bases remained unmatched. The CDR3 extends over 17 amino acids. The CDR3 protein is CASIPGRGGFRPGELFF. In DNA, the CDR3 is TGCGCCAGCATTCCGGGGCGGGGGGGCTTTCGGCCCGGGGAGCTGTTTTTT.

V gene TRBV28 combines with J gene TRBJ1-1; 9 nucleotides match TRBD1. Trimming took 9 bases from V and 8 from J; bases not matched to a gene: 16. Germline V lookup: CDR1 MDHEN, CDR2 SYDVKM. This CDR3 comprises 15 residues. The CDR3 is CASTGGARVGLEAFF. The CDR3, as DNA: TGTGCCAGTACAGGGGGCGCCCGAGTTGGGCTAGAAGCTTTCTTT.

This clone was detected once. This chain connects TRBV5-1 to TRBJ1-2; tentatively, D is TRBD1 (6 bases). CDR1 is SGHRS, CDR2 YFSETQ, per germline. The CDR3 is 15 residues long. Trimming took off 0 bases at V and 5 bases at J, with 14 bases between the two ends. CDR3 nucleotides: TGCGCCAGCAGCTTGGTGTCAGGGGCGTCGTATGGCTACACCTTC. This translates into CASSLVSGASYGYTF. Complete variable domain (other parts from reference TRBV5-1 and TRBJ1-2): KAGVTQTPRYLIKTRGQQVTLSCSPISGHRSVSWYQQTPGQGLQFLFEYFSETQRNKGNFPGRFSGRQFSNSRSEMNVSTLELGDSALYLCASSLVSGASYGYTFGSGTRLTVV.

This clone was recorded only once. The chain joins TRBV10-2 to TRBJ2-3; D not resolved. The CDR3 is 14 amino acids. V lost 7 bases and J lost 6, with 17 bases in between. CDR1 is WSHSY, CDR2 SAAADI, per germline. The CDR3 here is CASTRPPGLDTQYF. The CDR3 DNA reads as TGCGCCAGCACCCGGCCCCCAGGTTTGGATACGCAGTATTTT.

This clone appeared a single time. V usage is TRBV7-2 and J usage is TRBJ1-1; possible D gene TRBD1, 6 bases. This CDR3 contains 15 residues. CDR1 and CDR2 (germline): SGHTA, FQGNSA. Trimming shortened V by 3 bases and J by 4 bases, and 15 bases separated the two germline ends. The DNA for the CDR3 is TGTGCCAGCAGCTTGCCCAGGGGAAGGAGCACTGAAGCTTTCTTT. This codes for CASSLPRGRSTEAFF.

V usage is TRBV28 and J usage is TRBJ2-2; D not resolved. V shed 7 bases and J shed 7 bases, with 10 bases lying between them. Germline values: CDR1 MDHEN, CDR2 SYDVKM. This CDR3 is 12 amino acids long. The CDR3 loop is CASTSRHGELFF. The CDR3 nucleotides read TGTGCCAGCACTTCGAGGCACGGGGAGCTGTTTTTT. Complete variable domain (other parts from reference TRBV28 and TRBJ2-2): DVKVTQSSRYLVKRTGEKVFLECVQDMDHENMFWYRQDPGLGLRLIYFSYDVKMKEKGDIPEGYSVSREKKERFSLILESASTNQTSMYLCASTSRHGELFFGEGSRLTVL.

This chain connects TRBV25-1 to TRBJ1-4, with 11 bases identical to TRBD1. Trimming cost V 11 bases and J 2 bases; bases outside gene matches: 13. Germline assignment: CDR1 MGHDK and CDR2 SYGVNS. This CDR3 is built from 17 residues. CDR3: CAASRGTGGWTNEKLFF. The DNA for the CDR3 is TGTGCCGCCAGCAGGGGGACAGGGGGATGGACTAATGAAAAACTGTTTTTT.

This sequence joins TRBV21-1 and TRBJ2-1. TRBV21-1 is reported as a pseudogene. This CDR3 region has 13 residues. CDR3 nucleotides: TGTGCCACTGGGTATGGAAGGTTAGGTGAGCAGTTCTTC. Translated, it gives CATGYGRLGEQFF.

This chain links TRBV19 with TRBJ1-4; no reliable D call. This CDR3 is built from 17 residues. In germline, CDR1 is LNHDA, CDR2 SQIVND (reference sequence). Trimming removed 5 bases at V and 5 bases at J, with 21 bases between. The CDR3 is CASSGSAGLGPNEKLFF. In DNA, the CDR3 is TGTGCCAGTAGTGGTTCGGCGGGCTTAGGACCAAATGAAAAACTGTTTTTT. The complete variable domain, with remaining parts taken from reference TRBV19 and TRBJ1-4, reads DGGITQSPKYLFRKEGQNVTLSCEQNLNHDAMYWYRQDPGQGLRLIYYSQIVNDFQKGDIAEGYSVSREKKESFPLTVTSAQKNPTAFYLCASSGSAGLGPNEKLFFGSGTQLSVL.

The CDR3 loop is CASSLTHTHEQFF. The CDR3 nucleotides are TGTGCCAGCAGCCTGACCCACACCCATGAGCAGTTCTTC. This rearrangement joins TRBV28 to TRBJ2-1; D gene uncertain. Germline V CDR1 and CDR2: MDHEN, SYDVKM. The CDR3 has 13 residues. V gave up 6 bases and J gave up 8 bases, with 14 bases separating them.

The chain is built from TRBV19 and TRBJ2-7; D might be TRBD1 (5 bases). The germline gives CDR1 LNHDA, CDR2 SQIVND (reference sequence). The CDR3 loop spans 14 amino acids. Trimming left V 5 bases short and J 3 bases short, with 14 bases between. The CDR3 sequence is CASSVSRDSYEQYF. CDR3 DNA sequence: TGTGCCAGTAGTGTCTCGAGAGACAGCTACGAGCAGTACTTC.

The chain carries TRBV29-1 and TRBJ1-1, with unresolved D. V was cut by 3 bases and J by 6 bases, with 17 bases left in between. The CDR3 has 14 amino acids. Germline V lookup: CDR1 SQVTM, CDR2 ANQGSEA. The chain's CDR3 is CSVEDWRRSSEAFF. In DNA, the CDR3 is TGCAGCGTTGAGGATTGGCGAAGGAGTTCTGAAGCTTTCTTT.

This clone showed up just a few times. The chain has TRBV4-2 and TRBJ1-2; D not resolved. Trimming removed 0 bases from V and 4 bases from J, with 12 bases in between. This CDR3 comprises 15 residues. The germline CDR1 and CDR2 sequences are LGHNA and YNFKEQ. CDR3 residues: CASSQDSGSSYGYTF. For the CDR3, the DNA is TGTGCCAGCAGCCAAGATTCGGGCAGTAGCTATGGCTACACCTTC.

This chain uses TRBV11-2 with TRBJ1-3; 11 bases match TRBD1. This CDR3 spans 17 amino acids. Germline assignment: CDR1 SGHAT and CDR2 FQNNGV. The V and J ends lost 6 bases and 2 bases, in that order; junction bases with no gene match: 9. The CDR3 region is CASRGQGARGTGNTIYF. The DNA for the CDR3 is TGTGCCAGCAGAGGACAGGGGGCCCGCGGTACTGGAAACACCATATATTTT. The complete variable domain, with remaining parts taken from reference TRBV11-2 and TRBJ1-3, reads EAGVAQSPRYKIIEKRQSVAFWCNPISGHATLYWYQQILGQGPKLLIQFQNNGVVDDSQLPKDRFSAERLKGVDSTLKIQPAKLEDSAVYLCASRGQGARGTGNTIYFGEGSWLTVV.

V is TRBV6-6 and J is TRBJ2-3; maybe TRBD2 (6 bases). The CDR3 covers 16 residues. Trimming shortened V by 4 bases and J by 2 bases, and 16 bases separated the two germline ends. The germline gives CDR1 MNHNY, CDR2 SVGAGI (reference sequence). The CDR3 region is CASSSRGVVNTDTQYF. The CDR3 DNA sequence: TGTGCCAGCAGTTCCCGCGGGGTCGTTAACACAGATACGCAGTATTTT.

This sequence joins TRBV7-2 and TRBJ1-2; no clear D gene. Germline lookup yields CDR1 SGHTA and CDR2 FQGNSA. This CDR3 has 16 amino acids. V was trimmed by 1 base and J by 8 bases, leaving 20 bases between them. The CDR3 DNA is TGTGCCAGCAGCTTAGAATGGCGTCAAACTTCCTCCGGCTACACCTTC. It encodes CASSLEWRQTSSGYTF.